The 11 T cell receptor beta chains given below trace back to one sample, sequenced in a study of cytotoxic CD8 clonotypes in ibrutinib-treated CLL. Repertoires were generated with immunoSEQ multiplex PCR, while TCRdb's copy carries only in-frame clones and drops some. Among under 200,000 clones listed, more than 65% were seen once. This specimen consisted of PBMCs, obtained after 12 months of ibrutinib treatment. The receptors come from a human donor with chronic lymphocytic leukemia.

The rearrangement uses TRBV6-1 and TRBJ2-7; D is possibly TRBD1 (7 bases). This CDR3 contains 17 residues. Germline CDR1 and CDR2: MNHNS and SASEGT. Trimming shortened V by 2 bases and J by 5 bases, and 22 bases separated the two germline ends. The CDR3 DNA sequence: TGTGCCAGCAGTGAATATGATCTTAGAGGGGGCGGGGACGAGCAGTACTTC. Protein product: CASSEYDLRGGGDEQYF.

The J gene is TRBJ1-2, the V gene TRBV7-2, with 7 nucleotides matching TRBD1. CDR1 SGHTA and CDR2 FQGNSA come from the germline V gene. V lost 9 bases and J lost 6; bases outside the gene matches: 16. The CDR3 is 15 residues long. The CDR3 DNA sequence: TGTGCCAGTCGGCCCTTAGGGGTGACAGGGCATGGCTACACCTTC. It yields the protein CASRPLGVTGHGYTF. The variable domain in full, completed from reference TRBV7-2 and TRBJ1-2, reads GAGVSQSPSNKVTEKGKDVELRCDPISGHTALYWYRQSLGQGLEFLIYFQGNSAPDKSGLPSDRFSAERTGGSVSTLTIQRTQQEDSAVYLCASRPLGVTGHGYTFGSGTRLTVV.

The chain uses TRBV5-1 and TRBJ2-6; 7 bases agree with TRBD1. V trimming: 2 bases; J trimming: 7 bases; junction bases outside the gene matches: 6. The CDR3 has 15 amino acids. CDR1 SGHRS and CDR2 YFSETQ come from the germline V gene. The chain's CDR3 is CASSFRTGLANVLTF. Here the CDR3 DNA reads TGCGCCAGCAGCTTCAGGACAGGCCTTGCCAACGTCCTGACTTTC.

V and J are TRBV7-2 and TRBJ2-3; TRBD2 aligns across 7 bases. Per the germline V gene, CDR1 is SGHTA and CDR2 is FQGNSA. Trimming took 1 base from V and 3 from J; bases not matched to a gene: 4. This CDR3 region has 15 residues. This chain's CDR3 is CASSLDQRGTDTQYF. The CDR3 nucleotides read TGTGCCAGCAGCTTAGACCAGCGGGGTACAGATACGCAGTATTTT.

The DNA of the CDR3 is TGTGCCAGCAGCCGCGGGACAGTAGCCTACGAGCAGTACTTC. Translation gives CASSRGTVAYEQYF. The chain recombines TRBV7-2 with TRBJ2-7; tentatively, D is TRBD1 (7 bases). Trimming took 5 bases from V and 2 from J, leaving 13 bases between them. CDR3 length: 14 amino acids. Germline CDR1 and CDR2: SGHTA and FQGNSA. Combining the CDR3 with reference TRBV7-2 and TRBJ2-7 gives the whole variable domain GAGVSQSPSNKVTEKGKDVELRCDPISGHTALYWYRQSLGQGLEFLIYFQGNSAPDKSGLPSDRFSAERTGGSVSTLTIQRTQQEDSAVYLCASSRGTVAYEQYFGPGTRLTVT.

V usage is TRBV29-1 and J usage is TRBJ1-1, with D possibly being TRBD1 (5 bases). There are 16 residues in the CDR3. CDR1 is SQVTM and CDR2 is ANQGSEA in the germline V gene. V dropped 2 bases and J dropped 6 bases, with 22 bases sitting between them. CDR3 in DNA: TGCAGCGTTGAAAAGTTCGGCGGCGGCCCGGGGGCTGAAGCTTTCTTT. This codes for CSVEKFGGGPGAEAFF.

The rearrangement uses TRBV19 and TRBJ2-3; no clear D. Germline CDR1 reads LNHDA; CDR2 reads SQIVND (reference sequence). This CDR3 region has 13 residues. Trimming removed 11 bases from V and 1 base from J, with 13 bases in between. In nucleotides, the CDR3 is TGTGCCGTAAGGGTAGTTGGCACAGATACGCAGTATTTT. Protein: CAVRVVGTDTQYF.

This clone was detected once. The genes are TRBV5-5 and TRBJ2-1; perhaps TRBD2 as D (6 bases). CDR1 is SGHKS, CDR2 YYEKEE, per germline (reference sequence). V was pared by 4 bases and J by 5 bases, with 19 bases between. This CDR3 has 16 residues. The CDR3 DNA follows: TGTGCCAGCAGCCGGGCCGGGGGTAGGTCGGACAATGAGCAGTTCTTC. Its protein product is CASSRAGGRSDNEQFF. Using reference TRBV5-5 and TRBJ2-1 for the parts outside the CDR3, the full variable domain is DAGVTQSPTHLIKTRGQQVTLRCSPISGHKSVSWYQQVLGQGPQFIFQYYEKEERGRGNFPDRFSARQFPNYSSELNVNALLLGDSALYLCASSRAGGRSDNEQFFGPGTRLTVL.

This clone has more than one count but fewer than ten. V gene TRBV5-1 combines with J gene TRBJ1-1, with D uncertain. Germline lookup yields CDR1 SGHRS and CDR2 YFSETQ. Trimming shortened V by 5 bases and J by 0 bases, and 11 bases separated the two germline ends. The CDR3 has 14 residues. CDR3 coding DNA: TGCGCCAGCAGGGCCCTACTAATGAACACTGAAGCTTTCTTT. Translating gives CASRALLMNTEAFF.

This clone came up many times. The CDR3 DNA reads TGTGCCAGCAGTTCGTGGGAACTAGCGGGAGGGCCCGGGGAGCTGTTTTTT. Its translation: CASSSWELAGGPGELFF. The rearrangement joins TRBV28 to TRBJ2-2; 13 bases agree with TRBD2. There are 17 residues in the CDR3. The germline V gene encodes CDR1 MDHEN and CDR2 SYDVKM. J lost 6 bases, V lost 4 bases, and 8 bases had no gene match.

This rearrangement joins TRBV7-2 to TRBJ2-5; D gene uncertain. The length of the CDR3 is 14 residues. In germline, CDR1 is SGHTA, CDR2 FQGNSA. V was cut by 0 bases and J by 2 bases, with 7 bases left in between. This CDR3 is CASSLAVLQETQYF. The DNA for the CDR3 is TGTGCCAGCAGCTTAGCGGTTCTTCAAGAGACCCAGTACTTC.